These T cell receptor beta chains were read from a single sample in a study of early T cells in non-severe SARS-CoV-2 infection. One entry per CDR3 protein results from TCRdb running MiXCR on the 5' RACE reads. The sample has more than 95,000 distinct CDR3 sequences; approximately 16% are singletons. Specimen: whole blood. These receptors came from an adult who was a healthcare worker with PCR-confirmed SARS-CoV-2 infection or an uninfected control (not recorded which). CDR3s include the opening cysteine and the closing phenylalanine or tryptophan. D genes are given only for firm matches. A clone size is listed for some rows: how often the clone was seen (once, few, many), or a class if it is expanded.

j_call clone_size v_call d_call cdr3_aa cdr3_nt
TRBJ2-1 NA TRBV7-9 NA CASSLGADEQFF TGTGCCAGCAGCTTGGGGGCTGATGAGCAGTTCTTC
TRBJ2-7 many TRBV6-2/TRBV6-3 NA CASRGGLTYEQYF TGTGCCAGCAGAGGGGGTTTAACCTACGAGCAGTACTTC
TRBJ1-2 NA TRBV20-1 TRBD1 CSARDQDRGPSRGYTF TGCAGTGCTAGAGATCAGGACAGGGGACCGTCCCGCGGCTACACCTTC
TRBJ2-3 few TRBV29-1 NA CSVGLRGITDTQYF TGCAGCGTTGGGCTCCGAGGGATAACAGATACGCAGTATTTT
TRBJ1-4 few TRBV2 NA CASSVIGAVNEKLFF TGTGCCAGCAGTGTGATTGGGGCGGTGAATGAAAAACTGTTTTTT
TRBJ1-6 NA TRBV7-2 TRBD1 CASSLDRGYNSPLHF TGTGCCAGCAGCTTAGACAGGGGCTATAATTCACCCCTCCACTTT
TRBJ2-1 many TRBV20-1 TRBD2 CSARSGSPQFF TGCAGTGCTCGAAGCGGGAGCCCGCAGTTCTTC
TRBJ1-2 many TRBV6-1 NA CASREAGSYGYTF TGTGCCAGCAGAGAGGCAGGGAGCTATGGCTACACCTTC
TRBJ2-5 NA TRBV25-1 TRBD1 CASSPLTGELGKTQYF TGTGCCAGCAGTCCGTTGACAGGGGAGTTGGGAAAGACCCAGTACTTC
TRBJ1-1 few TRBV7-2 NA CASSSRQGTEAFF TGTGCCAGCAGCTCCCGGCAAGGCACTGAAGCTTTCTTT
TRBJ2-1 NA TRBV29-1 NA CSTMGHSNEQFF TGCAGCACCATGGGACACTCCAATGAGCAGTTCTTC
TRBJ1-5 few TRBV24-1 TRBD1 CATPQGALQPQHF TGTGCCACCCCCCAGGGGGCACTTCAGCCCCAGCATTTT
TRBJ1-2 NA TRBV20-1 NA CSASGKANYGYTF TGCAGTGCTTCAGGGAAAGCTAACTATGGCTACACCTTC
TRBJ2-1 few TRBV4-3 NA CASSLENEQFF TGCGCCAGCAGCCTCGAGAATGAGCAGTTCTTC
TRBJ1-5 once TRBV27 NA CASSLSTGSNQPQHF TGTGCCAGCAGTTTATCGACCGGAAGCAATCAGCCCCAGCATTTT
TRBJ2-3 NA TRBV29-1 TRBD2 CSVEGTSGLTDTQYF TGCAGCGTTGAAGGCACTAGCGGCCTCACAGATACGCAGTATTTT
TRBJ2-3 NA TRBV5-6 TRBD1 CASRTVQGQGGTDTQYF TGTGCCAGCAGGACAGTTCAGGGACAGGGGGGCACAGATACGCAGTATTTT